One T cell receptor beta chain is described in this entry. Its antigen remains unidentified. The sample comes from a study of shared clonotypes between healthy human individuals. Germline lookup yields CDR1 SGHRS and CDR2 YFSETQ. The CDR3 loop spans 14 amino acids. V was clipped by 5 bases and J by 3 bases, with 13 bases between them. The protocol was immunoSEQ multiplex PCR, while the TCRdb copy is restricted to in-frame clones and leaves out a portion. Of 650,000 to 800,000 clones in the sample, around 70% were seen once. The study's findings and limits: Generally, naive subsets came out with larger estimated richness than memory subsets.

Healthy HIV-negative adults without recent acute infections or vaccinations served as donors. CD4+ cells underwent separation, giving CD45RA+ naive and CD45RA-negative memory subsets. This receptor was identified in a woman aged 30 to 39 in good health. The J gene is TRBJ2-3, the V gene TRBV5-1, with a weak D call TRBD2 (6 bases). Input material: memory CD4+ T cells sorted from blood. Subset given: CD45RA-negative fraction. CDR3 nucleotide sequence: TGCGCCAGCAGTCCCGGGAGAACTACAGATACGCAGTATTTT. It yields the protein CASSPGRTTDTQYF.